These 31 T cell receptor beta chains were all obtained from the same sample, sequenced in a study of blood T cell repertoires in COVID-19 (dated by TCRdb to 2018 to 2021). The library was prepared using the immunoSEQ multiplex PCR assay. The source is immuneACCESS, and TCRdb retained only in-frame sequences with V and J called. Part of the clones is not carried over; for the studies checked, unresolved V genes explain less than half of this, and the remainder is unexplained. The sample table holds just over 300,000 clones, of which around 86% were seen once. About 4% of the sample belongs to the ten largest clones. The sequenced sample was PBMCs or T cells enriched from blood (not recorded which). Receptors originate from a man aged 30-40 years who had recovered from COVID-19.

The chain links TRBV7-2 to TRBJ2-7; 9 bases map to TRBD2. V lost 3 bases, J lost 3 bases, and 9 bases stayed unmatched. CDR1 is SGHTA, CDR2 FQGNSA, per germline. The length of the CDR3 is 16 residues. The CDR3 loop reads CASSFFAGGTYYEQYF. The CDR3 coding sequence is TGTGCCAGCAGCTTCTTTGCGGGGGGGACCTACTACGAGCAGTACTTC.

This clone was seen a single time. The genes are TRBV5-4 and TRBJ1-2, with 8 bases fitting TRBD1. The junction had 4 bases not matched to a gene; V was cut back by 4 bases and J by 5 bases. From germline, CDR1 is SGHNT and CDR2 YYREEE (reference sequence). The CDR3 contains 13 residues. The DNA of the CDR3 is TGTGCCAGCAGCCAAGGACAGGGATATGGCTACACCTTC. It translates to CASSQGQGYGYTF.

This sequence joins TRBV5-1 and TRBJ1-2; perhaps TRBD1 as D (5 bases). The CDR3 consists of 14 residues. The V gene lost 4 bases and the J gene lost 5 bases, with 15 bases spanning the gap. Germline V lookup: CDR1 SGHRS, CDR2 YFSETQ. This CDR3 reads CASSPAGGRYGYTF. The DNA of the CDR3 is TGCGCCAGCAGCCCGGCGGGGGGGAGATATGGCTACACCTTC.

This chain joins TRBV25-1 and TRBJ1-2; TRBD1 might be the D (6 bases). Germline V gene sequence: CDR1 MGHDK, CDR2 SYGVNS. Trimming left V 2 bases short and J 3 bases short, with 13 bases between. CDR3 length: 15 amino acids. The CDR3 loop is CASSETGTKDYGYTF. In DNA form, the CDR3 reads TGTGCCAGCAGTGAAACCGGGACAAAGGACTATGGCTACACCTTC.

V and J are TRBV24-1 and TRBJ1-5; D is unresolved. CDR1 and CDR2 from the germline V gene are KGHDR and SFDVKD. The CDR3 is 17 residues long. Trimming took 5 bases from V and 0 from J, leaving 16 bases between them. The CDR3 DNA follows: TGTGCCACCAGTGGCGAGCCGACGGGAAATAGCAATCAGCCCCAGCATTTT. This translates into CATSGEPTGNSNQPQHF.

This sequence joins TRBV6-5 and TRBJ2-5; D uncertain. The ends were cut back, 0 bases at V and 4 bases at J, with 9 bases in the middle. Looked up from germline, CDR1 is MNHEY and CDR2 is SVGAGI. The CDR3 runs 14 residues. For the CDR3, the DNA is TGTGCCAGCAGTTACTCCTCTCAGTCAGAGACCCAGTACTTC. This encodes CASSYSSQSETQYF.

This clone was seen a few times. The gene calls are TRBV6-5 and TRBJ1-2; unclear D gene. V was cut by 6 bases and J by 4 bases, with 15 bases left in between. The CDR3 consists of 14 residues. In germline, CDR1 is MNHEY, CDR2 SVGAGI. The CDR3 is CASSDHGGIYGYTF. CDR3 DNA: TGTGCCAGCAGCGATCATGGCGGGATCTATGGCTACACCTTC.

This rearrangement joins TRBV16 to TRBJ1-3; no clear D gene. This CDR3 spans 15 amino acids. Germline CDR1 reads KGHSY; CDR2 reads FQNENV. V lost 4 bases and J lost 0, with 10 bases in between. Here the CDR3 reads CASSRITASGNTIYF. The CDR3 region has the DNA TGTGCCAGCAGCCGGATTACAGCCTCTGGAAACACCATATATTTT.

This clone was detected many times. The CDR3 protein is CASSRTGENSPLHF. The CDR3 bases are TGTGCCAGCAGTAGGACAGGGGAAAATTCACCCCTCCACTTT. The V call is TRBV6-5, the J call TRBJ1-6; TRBD1 matches 9 bases. Germline V CDR1 and CDR2: MNHEY, SVGAGI. This CDR3 spans 14 amino acids. J lost 7 bases, V lost 5 bases, and 3 bases had no gene match.

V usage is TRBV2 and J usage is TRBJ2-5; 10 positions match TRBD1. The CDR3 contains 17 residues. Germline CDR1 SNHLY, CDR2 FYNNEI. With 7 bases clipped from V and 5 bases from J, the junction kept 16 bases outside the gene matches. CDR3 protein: CASIGVRRDRGRETQYF. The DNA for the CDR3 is TGTGCCAGCATTGGGGTTAGACGGGACAGGGGTCGGGAGACCCAGTACTTC.

The CDR3 region has the DNA TGCAGCGTTGATGAAAGGGGTAGGCCTTTCTTT. Its translation: CSVDERGRPFF. The chain combines TRBV29-1 with TRBJ1-1; a possible D gene is TRBD1 (5 bases). This CDR3 spans 11 amino acids. Germline V gene sequence: CDR1 SQVTM, CDR2 ANQGSEA. V dropped 3 bases and J dropped 12 bases, with 14 bases sitting between them.

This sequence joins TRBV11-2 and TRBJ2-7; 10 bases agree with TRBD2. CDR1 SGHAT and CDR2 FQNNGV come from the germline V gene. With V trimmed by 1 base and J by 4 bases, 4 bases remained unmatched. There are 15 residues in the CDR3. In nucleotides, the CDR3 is TGTGCCAGCAGCTTAGGCCTAGCGGGAGCTTACGAGCAGTACTTC. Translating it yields CASSLGLAGAYEQYF.

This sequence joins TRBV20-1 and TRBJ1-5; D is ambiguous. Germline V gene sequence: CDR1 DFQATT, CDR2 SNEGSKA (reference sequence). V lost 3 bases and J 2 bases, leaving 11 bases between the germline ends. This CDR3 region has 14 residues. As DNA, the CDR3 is TGCAGTGCTAGTAGCCCGAGGGGCAATCAGCCCCAGCATTTT. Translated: CSASSPRGNQPQHF.

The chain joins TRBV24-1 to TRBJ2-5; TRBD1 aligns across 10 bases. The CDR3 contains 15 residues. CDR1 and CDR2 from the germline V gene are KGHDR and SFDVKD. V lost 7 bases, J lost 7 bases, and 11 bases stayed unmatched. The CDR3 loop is CATSGPGQGIVTQYF. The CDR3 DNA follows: TGTGCCACCAGCGGACCGGGACAGGGGATTGTGACCCAGTACTTC.

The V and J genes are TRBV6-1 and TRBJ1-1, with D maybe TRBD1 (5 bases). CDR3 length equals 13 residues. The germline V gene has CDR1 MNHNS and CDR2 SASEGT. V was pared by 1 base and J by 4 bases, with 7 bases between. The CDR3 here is CASSEDRSTEAFF. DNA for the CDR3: TGTGCCAGCAGTGAAGACAGGTCCACTGAAGCTTTCTTT.

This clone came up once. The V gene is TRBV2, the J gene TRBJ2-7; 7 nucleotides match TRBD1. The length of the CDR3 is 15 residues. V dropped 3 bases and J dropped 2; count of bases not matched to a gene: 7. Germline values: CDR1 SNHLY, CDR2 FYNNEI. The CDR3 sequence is CASSEIPDRTYEQYF. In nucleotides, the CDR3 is TGTGCCAGCAGTGAGATCCCGGACAGGACCTACGAGCAGTACTTC. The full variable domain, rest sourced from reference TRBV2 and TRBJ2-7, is EPEVTQTPSHQVTQMGQEVILRCVPISNHLYFYWYRQILGQKVEFLVSFYNNEISEKSEIFDDQFSVERPDGSNFTLKIRSTKLEDSAMYFCASSEIPDRTYEQYFGPGTRLTVT.

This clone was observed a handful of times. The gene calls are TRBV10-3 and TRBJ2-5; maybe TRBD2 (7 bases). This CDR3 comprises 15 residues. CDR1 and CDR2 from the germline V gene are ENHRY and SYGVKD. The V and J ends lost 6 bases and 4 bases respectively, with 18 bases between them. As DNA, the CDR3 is TGTGCCATCAGGGGGGCGGGGGCCTCCGGAGAGACCCAGTACTTC. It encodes CAIRGAGASGETQYF.

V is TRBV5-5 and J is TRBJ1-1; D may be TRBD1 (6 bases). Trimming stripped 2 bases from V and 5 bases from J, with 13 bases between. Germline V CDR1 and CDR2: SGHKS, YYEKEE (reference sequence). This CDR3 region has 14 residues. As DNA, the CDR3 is TGTGCCAGCAGCTTCTCAGGGGTGGGGACTGAAGCTTTCTTT. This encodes CASSFSGVGTEAFF. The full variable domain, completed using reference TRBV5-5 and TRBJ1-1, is DAGVTQSPTHLIKTRGQQVTLRCSPISGHKSVSWYQQVLGQGPQFIFQYYEKEERGRGNFPDRFSARQFPNYSSELNVNALLLGDSALYLCASSFSGVGTEAFFGQGTRLTVV.

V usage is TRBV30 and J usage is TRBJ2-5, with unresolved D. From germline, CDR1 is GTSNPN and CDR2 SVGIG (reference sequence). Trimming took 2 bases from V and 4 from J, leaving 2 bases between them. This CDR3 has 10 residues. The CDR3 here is CAWSRETQYF. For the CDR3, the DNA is TGTGCCTGGAGTCGAGAGACCCAGTACTTC.

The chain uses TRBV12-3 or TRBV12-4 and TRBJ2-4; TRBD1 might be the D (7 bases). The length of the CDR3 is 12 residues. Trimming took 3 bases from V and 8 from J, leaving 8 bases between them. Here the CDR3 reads CASSFRGDIQYF. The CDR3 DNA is TGTGCCAGCAGTTTCAGGGGGGACATTCAGTACTTC.

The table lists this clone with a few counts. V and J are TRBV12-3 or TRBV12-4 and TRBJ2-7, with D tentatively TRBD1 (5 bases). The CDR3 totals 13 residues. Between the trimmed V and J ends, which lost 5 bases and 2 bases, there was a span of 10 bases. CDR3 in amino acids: CASSQGMTYEQYF. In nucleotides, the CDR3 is TGTGCCAGCAGTCAGGGAATGACCTACGAGCAGTACTTC.

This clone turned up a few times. CDR3 nucleotides: TGTGCCATTTTAGTAGTGACCGGGGAGCTGTTTTTT. As protein: CAILVVTGELFF. The chain joins TRBV2 to TRBJ2-2; unclear D gene. V lost 10 bases and J 5 bases, leaving 11 bases between the germline ends. The CDR3 extends over 12 amino acids. Germline V gene lookup returns CDR1 SNHLY and CDR2 FYNNEI.

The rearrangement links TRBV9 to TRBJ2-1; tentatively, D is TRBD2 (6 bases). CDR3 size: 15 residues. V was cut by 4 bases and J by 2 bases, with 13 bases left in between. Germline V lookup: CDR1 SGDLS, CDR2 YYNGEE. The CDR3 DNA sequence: TGTGCCAGCAGCCCTCGACGGGAGCCCTACAATGAGCAGTTCTTC. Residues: CASSPRREPYNEQFF. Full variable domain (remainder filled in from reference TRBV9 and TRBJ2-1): DSGVTQTPKHLITATGQRVTLRCSPRSGDLSVYWYQQSLDQGLQFLIQYYNGEERAKGNILERFSAQQFPDLHSELNLSSLELGDSALYFCASSPRREPYNEQFFGPGTRLTVL.

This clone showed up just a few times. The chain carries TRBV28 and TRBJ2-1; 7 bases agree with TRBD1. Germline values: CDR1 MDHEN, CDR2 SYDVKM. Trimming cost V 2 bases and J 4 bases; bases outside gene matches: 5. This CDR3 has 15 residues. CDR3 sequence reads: CASSLGTEPYNEQFF. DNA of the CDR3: TGTGCCAGCAGTTTAGGGACAGAACCTTACAATGAGCAGTTCTTC.

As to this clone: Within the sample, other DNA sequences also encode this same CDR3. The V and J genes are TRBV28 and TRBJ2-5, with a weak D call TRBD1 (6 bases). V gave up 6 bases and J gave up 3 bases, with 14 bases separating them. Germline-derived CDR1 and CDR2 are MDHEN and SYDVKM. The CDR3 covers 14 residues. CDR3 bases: TGTGCCAGCAGCACATCTCCAGGGGAAGAGACCCAGTACTTC. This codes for CASSTSPGEETQYF.

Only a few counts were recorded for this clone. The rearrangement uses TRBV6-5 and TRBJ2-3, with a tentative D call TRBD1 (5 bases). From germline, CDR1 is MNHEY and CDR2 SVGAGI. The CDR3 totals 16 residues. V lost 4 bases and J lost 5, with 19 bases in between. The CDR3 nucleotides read TGTGCCAGCAGTTCGCCTGGGGCCCCACTGCAAGATACGCAGTATTTT. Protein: CASSSPGAPLQDTQYF.

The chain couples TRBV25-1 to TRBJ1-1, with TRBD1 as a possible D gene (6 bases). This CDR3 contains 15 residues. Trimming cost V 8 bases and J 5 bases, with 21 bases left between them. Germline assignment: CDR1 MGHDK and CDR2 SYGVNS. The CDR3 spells CASGKTTGLGTEAFF. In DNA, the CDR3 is TGTGCCAGCGGAAAAACCACAGGGTTAGGGACTGAAGCTTTCTTT.

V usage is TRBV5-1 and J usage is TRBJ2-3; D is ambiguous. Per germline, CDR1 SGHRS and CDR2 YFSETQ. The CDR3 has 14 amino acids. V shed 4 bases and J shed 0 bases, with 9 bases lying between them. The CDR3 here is CASSQTFSTDTQYF. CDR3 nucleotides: TGCGCCAGCAGCCAAACATTCAGCACAGATACGCAGTATTTT.

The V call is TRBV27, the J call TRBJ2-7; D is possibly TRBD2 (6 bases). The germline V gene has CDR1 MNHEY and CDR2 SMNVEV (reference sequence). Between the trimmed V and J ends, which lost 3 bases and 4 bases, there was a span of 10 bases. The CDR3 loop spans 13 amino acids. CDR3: CASSFHRGYEQYF. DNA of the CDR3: TGTGCCAGCAGTTTCCACCGGGGGTACGAGCAGTACTTC.

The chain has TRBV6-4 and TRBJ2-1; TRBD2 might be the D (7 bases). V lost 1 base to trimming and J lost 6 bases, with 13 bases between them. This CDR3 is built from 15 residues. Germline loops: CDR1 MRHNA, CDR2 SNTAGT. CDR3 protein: CASSDYGGGLNEQFF. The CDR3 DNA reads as TGTGCCAGCAGTGACTATGGGGGGGGGCTCAATGAGCAGTTCTTC.

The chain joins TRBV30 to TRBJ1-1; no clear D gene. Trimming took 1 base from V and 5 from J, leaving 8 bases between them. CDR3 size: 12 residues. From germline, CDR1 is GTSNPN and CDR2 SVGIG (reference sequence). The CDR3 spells CAWSETSTEAFF. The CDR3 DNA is TGTGCCTGGAGTGAGACATCGACTGAAGCTTTCTTT.